The 27 T cell receptor beta chains listed next were all sequenced from one sample in a study of monozygotic twins with inflammatory bowel disease. TCRdb re-called the 5' RACE reads and gives one entry per CDR3 protein, without DNA. This listing includes 350,000 to 500,000 distinct CDR3 sequences. Sequenced sample: blood. These TCRs come from a human donor with ulcerative colitis or Crohn's disease, or a healthy co-twin of an affected twin (not recorded which).

This sequence joins TRBV20-1 and TRBJ2-7; with no DNA, the TCRdb D assignment of TRBD2 cannot be verified. The CDR3 is 15 residues long. Germline V lookup: CDR1 DFQATT, CDR2 SNEGSKA (reference sequence). CDR3 sequence reads: CSAAAGTSGYYEQYF.

The genes are TRBV20-1 and TRBJ1-6. Germline V gene lookup returns CDR1 DFQATT and CDR2 SNEGSKA (reference sequence). This CDR3 region has 17 residues. Here the CDR3 reads CSAPGGARSSYNSPLHF.

The rearrangement uses TRBV30 and TRBJ1-5. CDR3 size: 12 residues. Germline values: CDR1 GTSNPN, CDR2 SVGIG (reference sequence). The CDR3 sequence is CAASRSNQPQHF.

The chain employs TRBV5-1 and TRBJ2-3; TCRdb lists TRBD2, though no DNA is available to test this call. CDR3 length: 16 amino acids. Germline-derived CDR1 and CDR2 are SGHRS and YFSETQ. The CDR3 is CASSPPDRGSTDTQYF.

The chain couples TRBV4-2 to TRBJ2-7; no DNA is available, so the TRBD2 call from TCRdb remains unchecked. CDR3 length: 15 residues. Germline V gene lookup returns CDR1 LGHNA and CDR2 YNFKEQ. The CDR3 reads CASSRGIEASYEQYF.

The chain couples TRBV7-2 to TRBJ2-1. This CDR3 comprises 12 residues. The germline gives CDR1 SGHTA, CDR2 FQGNSA. The CDR3 spells CASSLIDNEQFF.

The rearrangement uses TRBV6-1 and TRBJ2-3; TCRdb calls TRBD2, which cannot be checked without DNA. Germline CDR1 is MNHNS and CDR2 is SASEGT. The CDR3 has 17 residues. CDR3 sequence: CASSEEAGLPSTDTQYF.

V and J are TRBV7-9 and TRBJ2-5; TCRdb's D gene call, TRBD2, goes unchecked for lack of DNA. The CDR3 extends over 15 amino acids. Germline V gives CDR1 SEHNR, CDR2 FQNEAQ (reference sequence). CDR3 sequence: CASSSRGGGEETQYF.

The rearrangement uses TRBV30 and TRBJ2-1; TCRdb picks TRBD1, but there is no DNA to check that call. Germline values: CDR1 GTSNPN, CDR2 SVGIG (reference sequence). The CDR3 runs 15 residues. The chain's CDR3 is CAWSVPQGGEQGQFF.

The gene calls are TRBV20-1 and TRBJ2-1. This CDR3 has 15 residues. CDR1 is DFQATT, CDR2 SNEGSKA, per germline (reference sequence). CDR3 sequence: CSASPYRGSYNEQFF.

The chain links TRBV7-3 to TRBJ2-3; there is no DNA to check the TCRdb D call of TRBD1. Germline V CDR1 and CDR2: SGHTA, FQGTGA. The CDR3 runs 15 residues. The CDR3 sequence is CASSLGTVLTDTQYF.

This chain links TRBV27 with TRBJ2-7. Per germline, CDR1 MNHEY and CDR2 SMNVEV (reference sequence). The CDR3 length is 13 residues. CDR3 in amino acids: CASSLFVGYEQYF.

The chain couples TRBV7-9 to TRBJ1-3; absent DNA, TCRdb's TRBD1 call cannot be checked. The CDR3 consists of 13 residues. The germline CDR1 and CDR2 sequences are SEHNR and FQNEAQ (reference sequence). CDR3 sequence reads: CASSPHPRNTIYF.

The rearrangement uses TRBV25-1 and TRBJ1-1. The CDR3 sequence is 14 residues long. The V gene's germline CDR1 is MGHDK and CDR2 SYGVNS. CDR3 in amino acids: CASSPREIGTEAFF.

J is TRBJ2-1 and V is TRBV20-1; TCRdb's assignment of TRBD1 cannot be checked, as there is no DNA. The CDR3 runs 13 residues. Germline V gives CDR1 DFQATT, CDR2 SNEGSKA (reference sequence). CDR3 residues: CSVSGQGENEQFF.

The CDR3 loop reads CASSPLGEAFF. The chain joins TRBV18 to TRBJ1-1. The CDR3 is 11 residues long. The germline V gene encodes CDR1 KGHSH and CDR2 LQKENI.

This chain links TRBV10-3 with TRBJ2-1; TCRdb outputs TRBD2, but without DNA this stays unchecked. The germline V gene has CDR1 ENHRY and CDR2 SYGVKD. The CDR3 length is 19 residues. CDR3 region: CAISASGTSGRAGYNEQFF.

The CDR3 loop is CSAQGASGMDEQFF. V gene TRBV20-1 combines with J gene TRBJ2-1; TCRdb returns TRBD2, unconfirmable since there is no DNA. The CDR3 length is 14 residues. Germline V gives CDR1 DFQATT, CDR2 SNEGSKA (reference sequence).

V usage is TRBV5-5 and J usage is TRBJ1-4; the D call from TCRdb, TRBD1, cannot be confirmed without DNA. The CDR3 totals 15 residues. Germline V CDR1 and CDR2: SGHKS, YYEKEE (reference sequence). CDR3 sequence: CASSPGQTTNEKLFF.

The chain has TRBV7-9 and TRBJ2-1; TCRdb's D gene call, TRBD1, goes unchecked for lack of DNA. The CDR3 is made up of 15 amino acids. CDR1 is SEHNR, CDR2 FQNEAQ, per germline (reference sequence). CDR3 sequence reads: CASSLGGDRQDEQFF.

The chain employs TRBV6-1 and TRBJ1-2; TCRdb reports TRBD1, a call that lacks DNA to check it against. Germline assignment: CDR1 MNHNS and CDR2 SASEGT. The CDR3 is 15 amino acids. The CDR3 loop is CASKGDPGSTHGYTF.

The V and J genes are TRBV6-5 and TRBJ2-1; the TCRdb D gene call, TRBD2, has no DNA to confirm it. Germline assignment: CDR1 MNHEY and CDR2 SVGAGI. CDR3 length: 15 amino acids. The CDR3 is CASSYYNRGGHEQFF.

The rearrangement uses TRBV10-3 and TRBJ1-3. The CDR3 length is 14 residues. The germline V gene encodes CDR1 ENHRY and CDR2 SYGVKD. The CDR3: CAISEIGSGNTIYF.

This chain uses TRBV28 with TRBJ2-5; the D call from TCRdb, TRBD1, cannot be confirmed without DNA. The CDR3 length is 15 residues. Germline V gives CDR1 MDHEN, CDR2 SYDVKM. The CDR3 here is CASSLPAGGSETQYF.

The chain recombines TRBV11-2 with TRBJ1-5; TCRdb names TRBD1, which stays unverified in the absence of DNA. In germline, CDR1 is SGHAT, CDR2 FQNNGV. CDR3 size: 14 residues. The CDR3 sequence is CASLAGTADQPQHF.

The chain links TRBV7-9 to TRBJ2-2; with no DNA, the TCRdb D assignment of TRBD2 cannot be verified. Germline-derived CDR1 and CDR2 are SEHNR and FQNEAQ (reference sequence). The CDR3 length is 11 residues. The CDR3 loop reads CASSREGELFF.

The chain is built from TRBV6-5 and TRBJ2-7; lacking DNA, the TRBD1 call made by TCRdb goes unchecked. The CDR3 length is 16 residues. CDR1 is MNHEY and CDR2 is SVGAGI in the germline V gene. CDR3 in amino acids: CASSYSPGQESYEQYF.